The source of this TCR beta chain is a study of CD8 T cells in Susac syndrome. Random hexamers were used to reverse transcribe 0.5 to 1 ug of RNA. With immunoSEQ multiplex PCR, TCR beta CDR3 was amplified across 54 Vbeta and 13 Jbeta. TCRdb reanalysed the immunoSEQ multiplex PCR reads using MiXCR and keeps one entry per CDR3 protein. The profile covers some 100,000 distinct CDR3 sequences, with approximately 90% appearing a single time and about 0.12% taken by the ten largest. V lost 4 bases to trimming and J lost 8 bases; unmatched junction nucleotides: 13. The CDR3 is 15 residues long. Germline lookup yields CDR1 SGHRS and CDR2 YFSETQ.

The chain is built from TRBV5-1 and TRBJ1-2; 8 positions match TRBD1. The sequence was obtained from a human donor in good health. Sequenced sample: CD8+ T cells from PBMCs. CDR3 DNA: TGCGCCAGCAGCCCCAGCAACCAGGGGGCTACGGGCTACACCTTC. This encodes CASSPSNQGATGYTF.